Below are 21 T cell receptor beta chains sequenced from a single sample in a study of T-cell reconstitution after alpha-beta-depleted transplantation in children (dated by TCRdb to about 2016). The library was prepared using PCR. Sequencing used an Illumina HiSeq 2500. TCR library preparation used molecular barcoding, with unique molecular identifiers applied to normalize quantification of the TCRbeta repertoire. In TCRdb, the public reads were trimmed at Q25 with fastp and aligned with MiXCR, with productive beta chains retained. Duplicate CDR3 protein sequences are folded into a single record with the most common DNA and genes. This sample is represented by some 500,000 distinct CDR3 sequences; less than 35% of them were singletons. The ten most abundant clones make up 2% to 3% of the sample. Sequences were derived from PBMCs from the stem cell graft donor, sampled from the stem cell graft. The receptors come from a human donor who donated a stem cell graft to a child with aplastic anemia.

The chain combines TRBV27 with TRBJ2-1; D unresolved. CDR3 length: 13 amino acids. Germline CDR1 MNHEY, CDR2 SMNVEV (reference sequence). Trimming removed 5 bases from V and 3 bases from J, with 8 bases in between. The CDR3 sequence: CASSVDHYNEQFF. Here the CDR3 DNA reads TGTGCCAGCAGTGTGGATCACTACAATGAGCAGTTCTTC.

This clonotype was seen a handful of times. The chain recombines TRBV7-8 with TRBJ1-1; D gene uncertain. The CDR3 totals 15 residues. V was trimmed by 2 bases and J by 2 bases, leaving 12 bases between them. From germline, CDR1 is SGHVS and CDR2 FQNEAQ. For the CDR3, the DNA is TGTGCCAGCAGCTTACTTCCACAGACAAACACTGAAGCTTTCTTT. Translating it yields CASSLLPQTNTEAFF.

This chain links TRBV15 with TRBJ2-7; the D is unclear. Trimming took 5 bases from V and 1 from J, leaving 9 bases between them. The length of the CDR3 is 13 residues. Germline CDR1 is LNHNV and CDR2 is YYDKDF (reference sequence). The CDR3 spells CATSAVESYEQYF. The CDR3 DNA follows: TGTGCCACCAGCGCTGTGGAGTCCTACGAGCAGTACTTC.

A few counts support this clonotype. The chain recombines TRBV20-1 with TRBJ2-1, with 9 bases fitting TRBD2. The CDR3 has 15 residues. V dropped 5 bases and J dropped 8; count of bases not matched to a gene: 13. Germline CDR1 reads DFQATT; CDR2 reads SNEGSKA (reference sequence). The chain's CDR3 is CSAGISGSVGDEQFF. The CDR3 nucleotides read TGCAGTGCTGGGATTAGCGGGAGTGTCGGCGATGAGCAGTTCTTC.

The CDR3 nucleotides read TGTGCCAGCAGACTCCAACTAGCGGCCAGAAACAATGAGCAGTTCTTC. Translating it yields CASRLQLAARNNEQFF. The V and J genes are TRBV6-5 and TRBJ2-1, with 8 bases that match TRBD2. Germline V gene lookup returns CDR1 MNHEY and CDR2 SVGAGI. The CDR3 runs to 16 residues. V lost 6 bases to trimming and J lost 5 bases; unmatched junction nucleotides: 12.

V gene TRBV10-1 combines with J gene TRBJ2-5, with unresolved D. CDR3 length: 13 amino acids. CDR1 is WNHNN, CDR2 SYGVQD, per germline (reference sequence). V dropped 3 bases and J dropped 3 bases, with 8 bases sitting between them. CDR3 DNA: TGCGCCAGCAGTGACTTGGGGAAAGAGACCCAGTACTTC. Translating gives CASSDLGKETQYF.

DNA of the CDR3: TGTGCCAGCAGTTCCGGACAGGGGGCGCTTCCCGGGGAGCTGTTTTTT. Protein sequence: CASSSGQGALPGELFF. The chain couples TRBV6-5 to TRBJ2-2, with 11 positions matching TRBD1. Germline-derived CDR1 and CDR2 are MNHEY and SVGAGI. The trim removed 4 bases at V and 6 bases at J, leaving 7 bases unmatched. The CDR3 is 16 residues long.

This clonotype was detected a few times. This chain connects TRBV6-2 or TRBV6-3 to TRBJ2-6, with a tentative D call TRBD1 (5 bases). Germline V CDR1 and CDR2: MNHEY, SVGEGT. CDR3 size: 16 residues. V lost 6 bases to trimming and J lost 0 bases, with 12 bases between them. The CDR3 bases are TGTGCCAGCAGCCGCATGGGGCGCTCTGGGGCCAACGTCCTGACTTTC. Residues: CASSRMGRSGANVLTF.

The V call is TRBV18, the J call TRBJ1-2, with TRBD1 matching over 9 bases. The length of the CDR3 is 16 residues. The trim removed 2 bases at V and 4 bases at J, leaving 8 bases unmatched. Germline V gene lookup returns CDR1 KGHSH and CDR2 LQKENI. CDR3 sequence: CASSPMLQGAGYGYTF. CDR3 bases: TGTGCCAGCTCACCAATGTTACAGGGGGCCGGCTATGGCTACACCTTC.

V and J are TRBV23-1 and TRBJ2-3; D is unclear. TRBV23-1 is known as an ORF, though its function is uncertain. The CDR3 covers 14 residues. V dropped 8 bases and J dropped 1 base, with 13 bases sitting between them. The CDR3 region is CASRVWRCTDTQYF. CDR3 sequence (DNA): TGCGCCAGCCGGGTTTGGCGCTGCACAGATACGCAGTATTTT.

This rearrangement joins TRBV20-1 to TRBJ2-1; 7 bases map to TRBD1. The CDR3 totals 17 residues. The ends lost 0 bases at V and 7 bases at J; junction bases unmatched: 15. From germline, CDR1 is DFQATT and CDR2 SNEGSKA (reference sequence). The CDR3 sequence is CSARDRGRGWFDNEQFF. The CDR3 DNA is TGCAGTGCTAGAGATCGGGGCAGGGGGTGGTTTGATAATGAGCAGTTCTTC.

As to this clonotype: Germline and junction disagree at one end, which may indicate a read error. The chain couples TRBV7-9 to TRBJ1-1, with 7 bases matching TRBD1. Germline CDR1 SEHNR, CDR2 FQNEAQ (reference sequence). The CDR3 is 14 residues long. The DNA for the CDR3 is TGTGCCACCAGCGATATAGGGACAGACACTGAAGCTTTCTTT. Its translation is CATSDIGTDTEAFF.

This clonotype has a handful of counts. The CDR3 DNA reads TGTGCCAGCAGCTTATCCGCGACAGGGACTCCCCAGCATTTT. Its protein is CASSLSATGTPQHF. The genes are TRBV7-2 and TRBJ1-5, with 7 bases that match TRBD1. The V and J ends lost 2 bases and 10 bases, in that order; junction bases with no gene match: 8. The CDR3 is made up of 14 amino acids. Germline values: CDR1 SGHTA, CDR2 FQGNSA. Together with reference TRBV7-2 and TRBJ1-5, the CDR3 gives the full variable domain: GAGVSQSPSNKVTEKGKDVELRCDPISGHTALYWYRQSLGQGLEFLIYFQGNSAPDKSGLPSDRFSAERTGGSVSTLTIQRTQQEDSAVYLCASSLSATGTPQHFGDGTRLSIL.

The sample holds a few counts of this clonotype. The chain joins TRBV7-2 to TRBJ2-7; possible D gene TRBD1, 7 bases. V was pared by 0 bases and J by 1 base, with 13 bases between. Per germline, CDR1 SGHTA and CDR2 FQGNSA. The length of the CDR3 is 16 residues. CDR3 in amino acids: CASSLASGGISYEQYF. Written as DNA, the CDR3 is TGTGCCAGCAGCTTAGCGTCAGGGGGGATTTCCTACGAGCAGTACTTC.

There are a few counts of this clonotype. The rearrangement uses TRBV6-5 and TRBJ2-7, with D maybe TRBD1 (6 bases). Trimming pared 2 bases from V and 0 bases from J, leaving 14 bases between. This CDR3 comprises 16 residues. Looked up from germline, CDR1 is MNHEY and CDR2 is SVGAGI. In DNA form, the CDR3 reads TGTGCCAGCAGTTACACAACAGGGTTACCCTCCTACGAGCAGTACTTC. Translated: CASSYTTGLPSYEQYF.

This clonotype has more than one count but fewer than ten. The rearrangement joins TRBV24-1 to TRBJ1-1; D perhaps matches TRBD1 (5 bases). The CDR3 is 15 residues long. The germline V gene encodes CDR1 KGHDR and CDR2 SFDVKD. V lost 3 bases, J lost 1 base, and 11 bases lay in between. The CDR3 region has the DNA TGTGCCACCAGTGATGCCCGGGGGGGGAACACTGAAGCTTTCTTT. Protein product: CATSDARGGNTEAFF.

The chain is built from TRBV7-2 and TRBJ2-7; TRBD1 or TRBD2 may be the D gene (6 bases each). Germline V gives CDR1 SGHTA, CDR2 FQGNSA. The ends were cut back, 3 bases at V and 2 bases at J, with 14 bases in the middle. This CDR3 spans 15 amino acids. CDR3 coding DNA: TGTGCCAGCAGCTTGAAGGGGGGAGAGCCCTACGAGCAGTACTTC. It yields the protein CASSLKGGEPYEQYF. Looking up the rest from reference TRBV7-2 and TRBJ2-7 gives the full variable domain: GAGVSQSPSNKVTEKGKDVELRCDPISGHTALYWYRQSLGQGLEFLIYFQGNSAPDKSGLPSDRFSAERTGGSVSTLTIQRTQQEDSAVYLCASSLKGGEPYEQYFGPGTRLTVT.

The chain carries TRBV5-5 and TRBJ2-2; perhaps TRBD1 as D (5 bases). CDR3 size: 14 residues. Trimming removed 0 bases from V and 3 bases from J, with 6 bases in between. CDR1 SGHKS and CDR2 YYEKEE come from the germline V gene (reference sequence). Here the CDR3 reads CASSLAGHTGELFF. The CDR3 DNA sequence: TGTGCCAGCAGCTTGGCAGGGCACACCGGGGAGCTGTTTTTT.

This clonotype has more than one count but fewer than ten. The rearrangement links TRBV5-1 to TRBJ2-7; D unclear. The CDR3 extends over 12 amino acids. CDR1 SGHRS and CDR2 YFSETQ come from the germline V gene. The ends were cut back, 7 bases at V and 2 bases at J, with 10 bases in the middle. CDR3 coding DNA: TGCGCCAGCCCTCGGCCCCCCTACGAGCAGTACTTC. Translated, it gives CASPRPPYEQYF.

This clonotype has only a few counts. The rearrangement joins TRBV5-1 to TRBJ2-6, with D perhaps assigned TRBD1 or TRBD2 (5 bases each). Trimming pared 3 bases from V and 0 bases from J, leaving 13 bases between. The CDR3 sequence is 17 residues long. Germline V gene sequence: CDR1 SGHRS, CDR2 YFSETQ. The CDR3 protein is CASSSGATGSGANVLTF. The CDR3 DNA is TGCGCCAGCAGCTCCGGGGCGACGGGCTCTGGGGCCAACGTCCTGACTTTC.

The chain carries TRBV25-1 and TRBJ1-1; a weak D match, TRBD1 (5 bases). The CDR3 is 14 residues long. Germline CDR1 reads MGHDK; CDR2 reads SYGVNS. V shed 9 bases and J shed 3 bases, with 17 bases lying between them. CDR3 protein: CASLPGRTYTEAFF. In DNA form, the CDR3 reads TGTGCCAGTTTACCGGGACGCACCTACACTGAAGCTTTCTTT. The full variable domain, its missing parts supplied by reference TRBV25-1 and TRBJ1-1, is EADIYQTPRYLVIGTGKKITLECSQTMGHDKMYWYQQDPGMELHLIHYSYGVNSTEKGDLSSESTVSRIRTEHFPLTLESARPSHTSQYLCASLPGRTYTEAFFGQGTRLTVV.